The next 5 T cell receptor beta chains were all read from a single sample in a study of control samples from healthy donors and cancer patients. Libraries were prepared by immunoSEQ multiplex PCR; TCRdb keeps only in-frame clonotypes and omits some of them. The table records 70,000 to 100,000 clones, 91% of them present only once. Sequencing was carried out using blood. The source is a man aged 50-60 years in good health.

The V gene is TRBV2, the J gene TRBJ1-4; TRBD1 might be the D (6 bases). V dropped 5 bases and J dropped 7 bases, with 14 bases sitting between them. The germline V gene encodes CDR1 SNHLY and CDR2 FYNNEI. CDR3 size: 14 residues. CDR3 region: CASSSGWGREKLFF. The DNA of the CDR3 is TGTGCCAGCAGTTCGGGCTGGGGGCGTGAAAAACTGTTTTTT.

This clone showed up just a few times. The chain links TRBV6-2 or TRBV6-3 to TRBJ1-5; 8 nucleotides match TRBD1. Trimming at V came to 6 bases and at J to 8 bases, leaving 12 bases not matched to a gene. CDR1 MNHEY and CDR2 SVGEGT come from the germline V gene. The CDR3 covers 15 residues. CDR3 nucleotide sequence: TGTGCCAGCAGCCTTGGCCGGGACAGGAATAAGCCCCAGCATTTT. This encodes CASSLGRDRNKPQHF.

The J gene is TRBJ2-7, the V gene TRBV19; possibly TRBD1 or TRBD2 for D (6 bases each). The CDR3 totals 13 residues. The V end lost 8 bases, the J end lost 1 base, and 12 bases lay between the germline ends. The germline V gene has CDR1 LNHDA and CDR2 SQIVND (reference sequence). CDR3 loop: CASGGQNSYEQYF. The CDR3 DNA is TGTGCCAGTGGGGGGCAGAATTCCTACGAGCAGTACTTC.

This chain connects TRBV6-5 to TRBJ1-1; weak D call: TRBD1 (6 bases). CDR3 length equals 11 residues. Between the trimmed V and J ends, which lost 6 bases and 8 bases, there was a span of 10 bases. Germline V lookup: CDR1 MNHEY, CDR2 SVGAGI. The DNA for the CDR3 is TGTGCCAGCAGGGACAGCGGGGAAGCTTTCTTT. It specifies CASRDSGEAFF.

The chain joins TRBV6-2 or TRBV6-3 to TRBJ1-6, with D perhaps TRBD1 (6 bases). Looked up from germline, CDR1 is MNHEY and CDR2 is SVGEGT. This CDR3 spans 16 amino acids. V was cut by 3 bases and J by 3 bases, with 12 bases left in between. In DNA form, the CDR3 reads TGTGCCAGCAGTTATTCCGGGGGCAACTATAATTCACCCCTCCACTTT. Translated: CASSYSGGNYNSPLHF.